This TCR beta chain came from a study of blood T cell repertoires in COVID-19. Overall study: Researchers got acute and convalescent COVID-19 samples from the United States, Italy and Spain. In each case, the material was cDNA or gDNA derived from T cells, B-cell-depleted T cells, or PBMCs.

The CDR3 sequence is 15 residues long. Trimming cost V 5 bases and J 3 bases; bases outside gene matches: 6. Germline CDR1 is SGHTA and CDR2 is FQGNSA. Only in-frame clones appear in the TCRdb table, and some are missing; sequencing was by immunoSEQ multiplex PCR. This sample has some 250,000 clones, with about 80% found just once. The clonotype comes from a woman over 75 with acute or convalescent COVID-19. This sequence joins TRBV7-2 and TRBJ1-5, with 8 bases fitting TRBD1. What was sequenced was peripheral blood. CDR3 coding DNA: TGTGCCAGCAGCCCCCGGACAGGGTACAATCAGCCCCAGCATTTT. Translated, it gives CASSPRTGYNQPQHF.